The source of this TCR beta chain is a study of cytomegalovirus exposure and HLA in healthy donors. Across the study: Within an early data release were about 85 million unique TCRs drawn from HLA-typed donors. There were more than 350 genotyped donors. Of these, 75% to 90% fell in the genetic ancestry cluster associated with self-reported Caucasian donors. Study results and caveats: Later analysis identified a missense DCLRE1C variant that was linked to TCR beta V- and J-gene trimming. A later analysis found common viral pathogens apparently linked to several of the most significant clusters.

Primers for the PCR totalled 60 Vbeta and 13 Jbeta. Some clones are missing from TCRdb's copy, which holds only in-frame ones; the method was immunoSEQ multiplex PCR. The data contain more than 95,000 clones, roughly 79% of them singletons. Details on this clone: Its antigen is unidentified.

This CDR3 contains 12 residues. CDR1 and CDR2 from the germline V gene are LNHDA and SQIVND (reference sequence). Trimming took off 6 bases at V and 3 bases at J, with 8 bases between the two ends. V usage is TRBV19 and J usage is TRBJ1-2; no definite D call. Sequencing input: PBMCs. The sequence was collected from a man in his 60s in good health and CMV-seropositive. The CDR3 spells CASRAIDYGYTF. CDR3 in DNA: TGTGCCAGTAGAGCGATCGACTATGGCTACACCTTC.